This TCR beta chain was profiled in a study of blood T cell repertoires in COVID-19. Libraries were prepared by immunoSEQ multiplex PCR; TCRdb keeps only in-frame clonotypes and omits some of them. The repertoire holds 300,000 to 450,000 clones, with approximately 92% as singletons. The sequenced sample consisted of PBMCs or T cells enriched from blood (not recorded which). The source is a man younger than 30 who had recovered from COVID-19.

The CDR3 nucleotides are TGTGCCTGGAGTAACCCGGCGGGCTCCTACGAGCAGTACTTC. Protein: CAWSNPAGSYEQYF. The chain has TRBV30 and TRBJ2-7; maybe TRBD2 (5 bases). Between the trimmed V and J ends, which lost 2 bases and 0 bases, there was a span of 11 bases. Germline-derived CDR1 and CDR2 are GTSNPN and SVGIG (reference sequence). This CDR3 contains 14 residues.